This TCR beta chain comes out of a study of human T cells and chemical hapten exposure. Study-level background: Patients, mostly women, had alopecia areata, alopecia totalis or alopecia universalis.

Time point described: patch test 1, 2 weeks after DPC sensitization. The sample's treatment: therapeutic diphenylcyclopropenone sensitization with weekly scalp DPC. Study results and caveats: Alopecia in the donors means their immune response may deviate from healthy people's. High-frequency TCRs, those above 1 in 1000, stayed the same after DPC sensitization.

TCRdb reprocessed the RACE reads with MiXCR, giving one entry per CDR3 protein. The repertoire includes 300,000 to 350,000 distinct CDR3 sequences, under 8% of them detected once, and 7.5% to 8.5% sits in the top ten. This clonotype was detected ten times or more. The antigen is not known. V was clipped by 4 bases and J by 12 bases, with 16 bases between them. From germline, CDR1 is MNHEY and CDR2 SVGEGT. The CDR3 spans 13 residues. J is TRBJ2-1 and V is TRBV6-2 or TRBV6-3, with D perhaps matching TRBD1 or TRBD2 (7 bases each). The sequence was obtained from a young woman with alopecia areata. Some clones in this sample may be carry-over from other donors' samples. This material consisted of whole blood, taken in connection with sensitization to the hapten diphenylcyclopropenone (DPC). CDR3 sequence reads: CASSSYRGGVQFF. CDR3 bases: TGTGCCAGCAGTTCTTACAGGGGAGGGGTGCAGTTCTTC.